This T cell receptor (beta chain) originates from a study of shared clonotypes between healthy human individuals. This CDR3 comprises 16 residues. In germline, CDR1 is SGHRS, CDR2 YFSETQ. Losses at the gene ends were 4 bases for V and 6 bases for J; bases not matched to a gene: 12. Selected positively for CCR7 and CD45RO-negative, naive CD8 cells excluded terminally differentiated effector memory CD45RA+ cells. Sequencing used immunoSEQ multiplex PCR; TCRdb keeps in-frame clones, though not all of them. This repertoire shows millions of clones, less than 95% found once; its top ten account for 0.9% to 1.3%.

Material: naive CD8+ T cells sorted from blood. The chain couples TRBV5-1 to TRBJ1-2, with TRBD1 identical over 10 bases. The sequence came from a man aged 18 to 30 in good health. The CDR3 protein is CASSHRDRGVLDGYTF. The CDR3 DNA is TGCGCCAGCAGCCACCGGGACAGGGGCGTTCTCGATGGCTACACCTTC.